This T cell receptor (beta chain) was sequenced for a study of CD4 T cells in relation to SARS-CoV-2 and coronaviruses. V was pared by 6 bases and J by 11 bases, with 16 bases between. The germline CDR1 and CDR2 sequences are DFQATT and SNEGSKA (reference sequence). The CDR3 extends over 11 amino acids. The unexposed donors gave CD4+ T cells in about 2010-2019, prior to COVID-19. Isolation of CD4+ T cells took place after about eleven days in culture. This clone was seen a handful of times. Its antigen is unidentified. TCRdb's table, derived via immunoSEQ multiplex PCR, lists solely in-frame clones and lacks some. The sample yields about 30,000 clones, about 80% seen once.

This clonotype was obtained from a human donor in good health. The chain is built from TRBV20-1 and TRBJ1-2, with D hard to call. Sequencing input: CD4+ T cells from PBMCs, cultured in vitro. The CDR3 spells CSAIRASFYTF. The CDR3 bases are TGCAGTGCCATTAGAGCGTCCTTTTACACCTTC.